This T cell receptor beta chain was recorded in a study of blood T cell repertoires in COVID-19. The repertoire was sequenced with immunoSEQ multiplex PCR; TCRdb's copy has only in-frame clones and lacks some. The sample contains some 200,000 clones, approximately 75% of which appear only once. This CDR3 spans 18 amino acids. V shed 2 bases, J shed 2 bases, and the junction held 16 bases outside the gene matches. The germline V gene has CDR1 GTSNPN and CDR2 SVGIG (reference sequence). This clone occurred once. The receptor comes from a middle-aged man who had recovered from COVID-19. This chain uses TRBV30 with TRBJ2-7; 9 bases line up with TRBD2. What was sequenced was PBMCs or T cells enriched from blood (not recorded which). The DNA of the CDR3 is TGTGCCTGGAGTCTCACTAGCGGGTGGACCGACTTCACCTACGAGCAGTACTTC. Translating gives CAWSLTSGWTDFTYEQYF.